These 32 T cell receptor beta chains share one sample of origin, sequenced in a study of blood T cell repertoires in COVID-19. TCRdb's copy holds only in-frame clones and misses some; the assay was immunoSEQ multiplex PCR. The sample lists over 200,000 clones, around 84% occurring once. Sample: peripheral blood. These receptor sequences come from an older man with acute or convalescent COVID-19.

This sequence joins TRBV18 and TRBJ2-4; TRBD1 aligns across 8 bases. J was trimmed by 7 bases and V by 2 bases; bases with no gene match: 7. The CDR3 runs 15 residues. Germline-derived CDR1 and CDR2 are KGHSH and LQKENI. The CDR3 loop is CASSPSTGVVNIQYF. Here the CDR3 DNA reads TGTGCCAGCTCACCATCGACAGGGGTTGTGAACATTCAGTACTTC.

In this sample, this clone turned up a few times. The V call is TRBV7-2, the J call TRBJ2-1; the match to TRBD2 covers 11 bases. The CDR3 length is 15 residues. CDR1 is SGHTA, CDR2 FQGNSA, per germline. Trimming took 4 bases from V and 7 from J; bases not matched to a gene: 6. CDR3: CASSYLAGGENEQFF. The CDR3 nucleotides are TGTGCCAGCAGCTATCTAGCGGGAGGAGAGAATGAGCAGTTCTTC.

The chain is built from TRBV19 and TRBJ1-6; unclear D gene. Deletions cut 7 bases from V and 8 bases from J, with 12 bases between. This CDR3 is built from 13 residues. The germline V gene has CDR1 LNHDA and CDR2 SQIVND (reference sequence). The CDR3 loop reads CASKRASDSPLHF. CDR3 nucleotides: TGTGCCAGTAAGCGGGCCTCTGATTCACCCCTCCACTTT. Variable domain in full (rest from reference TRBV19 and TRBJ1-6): DGGITQSPKYLFRKEGQNVTLSCEQNLNHDAMYWYRQDPGQGLRLIYYSQIVNDFQKGDIAEGYSVSREKKESFPLTVTSAQKNPTAFYLCASKRASDSPLHFGNGTRLTVT.

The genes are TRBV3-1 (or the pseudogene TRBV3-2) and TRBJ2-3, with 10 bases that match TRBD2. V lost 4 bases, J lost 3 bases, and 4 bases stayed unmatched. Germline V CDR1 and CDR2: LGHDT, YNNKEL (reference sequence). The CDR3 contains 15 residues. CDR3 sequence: CASSPYSGRTDTQYF. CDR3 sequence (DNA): TGTGCCAGCAGCCCCTATAGCGGGAGGACAGATACGCAGTATTTT.

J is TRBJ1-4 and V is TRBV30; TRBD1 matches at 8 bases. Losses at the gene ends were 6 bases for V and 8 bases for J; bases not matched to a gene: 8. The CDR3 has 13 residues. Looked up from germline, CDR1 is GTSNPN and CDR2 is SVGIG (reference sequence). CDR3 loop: CACTDRGGEKLFF. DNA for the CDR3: TGTGCCTGTACTGACAGGGGTGGGGAAAAACTGTTTTTT.

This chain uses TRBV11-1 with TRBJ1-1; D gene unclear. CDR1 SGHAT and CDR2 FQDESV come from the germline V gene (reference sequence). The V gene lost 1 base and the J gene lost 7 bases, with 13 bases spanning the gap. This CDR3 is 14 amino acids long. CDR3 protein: CASSLGPRFGEAFF. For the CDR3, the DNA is TGTGCCAGCAGCTTAGGCCCCAGGTTTGGTGAAGCTTTCTTT.

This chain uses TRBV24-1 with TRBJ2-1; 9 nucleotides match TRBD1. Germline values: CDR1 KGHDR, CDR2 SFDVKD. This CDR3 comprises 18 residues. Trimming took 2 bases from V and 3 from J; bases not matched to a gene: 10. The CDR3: CATSDSNPGQGIYNEQFF. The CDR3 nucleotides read TGTGCCACCAGTGATTCCAACCCGGGACAGGGAATCTACAATGAGCAGTTCTTC.

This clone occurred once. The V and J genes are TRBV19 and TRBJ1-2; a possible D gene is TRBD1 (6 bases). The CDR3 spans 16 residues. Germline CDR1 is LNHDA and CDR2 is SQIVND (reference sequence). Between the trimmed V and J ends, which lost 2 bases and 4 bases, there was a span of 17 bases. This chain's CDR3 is CASSIPAAGESYGYTF. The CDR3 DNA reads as TGTGCCAGTAGTATACCCGCGGCAGGGGAGAGCTATGGCTACACCTTC.

The CDR3 protein is CATSEPAGQGNYGYTF. CDR3 nucleotides: TGTGCCACCAGTGAGCCAGCCGGACAGGGTAACTATGGCTACACCTTC. This chain uses TRBV24-1 with TRBJ1-2; TRBD1 matches 8 bases. The CDR3 covers 16 residues. V trimming: 4 bases; J trimming: 1 base; junction bases outside the gene matches: 7. From germline, CDR1 is KGHDR and CDR2 SFDVKD.

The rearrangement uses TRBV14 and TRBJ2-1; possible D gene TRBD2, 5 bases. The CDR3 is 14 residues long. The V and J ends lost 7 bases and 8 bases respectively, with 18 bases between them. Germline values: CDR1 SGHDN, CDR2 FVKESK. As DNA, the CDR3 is TGTGCCAGCAACGGGAAACTCTTCGGAGATGAGCAGTTCTTC. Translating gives CASNGKLFGDEQFF.

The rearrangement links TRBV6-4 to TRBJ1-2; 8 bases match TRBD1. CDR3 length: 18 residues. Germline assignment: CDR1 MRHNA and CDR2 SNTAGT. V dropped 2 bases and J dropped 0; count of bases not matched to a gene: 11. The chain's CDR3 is CASSDSGQGKVPNYGYTF. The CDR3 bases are TGTGCCAGCAGTGACAGTGGACAGGGAAAAGTTCCTAACTATGGCTACACCTTC.

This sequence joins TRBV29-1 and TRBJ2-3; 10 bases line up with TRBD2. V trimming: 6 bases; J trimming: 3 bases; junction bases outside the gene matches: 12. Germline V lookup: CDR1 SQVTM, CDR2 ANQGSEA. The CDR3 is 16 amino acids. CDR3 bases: TGCAGCGTGAAGGCTAGCGGGAGTAAAGGGACAGATACGCAGTATTTT. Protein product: CSVKASGSKGTDTQYF.

CDR3 sequence reads: CASRVRAGGFYEQYV. CDR3 in DNA: TGTGCCAGCAGGGTTAGAGCGGGAGGATTCTACGAGCAGTACGTC. The chain combines TRBV6-5 with TRBJ2-7; 9 bases are a match to TRBD2. V dropped 6 bases and J dropped 3; count of bases not matched to a gene: 9. Germline CDR1 reads MNHEY; CDR2 reads SVGAGI. The length of the CDR3 is 15 residues.

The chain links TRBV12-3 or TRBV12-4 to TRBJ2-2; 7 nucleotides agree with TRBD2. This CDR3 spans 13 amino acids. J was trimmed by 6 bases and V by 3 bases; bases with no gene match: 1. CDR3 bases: TGTGCCAGCAGTTTTCGGGGGGCCGGGGAGCTGTTTTTT. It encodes CASSFRGAGELFF.

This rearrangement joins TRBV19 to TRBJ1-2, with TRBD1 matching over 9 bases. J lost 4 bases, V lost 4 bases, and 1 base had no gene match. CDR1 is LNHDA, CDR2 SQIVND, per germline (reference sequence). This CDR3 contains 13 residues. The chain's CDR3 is CASSNRGLYGYTF. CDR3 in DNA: TGTGCCAGTAGTAACAGGGGGCTCTATGGCTACACCTTC.

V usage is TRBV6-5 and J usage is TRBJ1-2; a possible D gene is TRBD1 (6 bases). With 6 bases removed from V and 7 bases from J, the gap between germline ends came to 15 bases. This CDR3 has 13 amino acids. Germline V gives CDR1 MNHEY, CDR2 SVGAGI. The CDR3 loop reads CASRRGGTGGYTF. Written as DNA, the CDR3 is TGTGCCAGCAGGAGGGGGGGGACGGGTGGCTACACCTTC.

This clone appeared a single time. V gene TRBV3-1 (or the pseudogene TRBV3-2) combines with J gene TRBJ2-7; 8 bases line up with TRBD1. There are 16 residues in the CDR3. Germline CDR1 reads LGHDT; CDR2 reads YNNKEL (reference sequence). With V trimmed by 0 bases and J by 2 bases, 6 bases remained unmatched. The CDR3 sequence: CASSQEEGTGAYEQYV. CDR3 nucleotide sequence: TGTGCCAGCAGCCAAGAGGAAGGGACAGGCGCCTACGAGCAGTACGTC.

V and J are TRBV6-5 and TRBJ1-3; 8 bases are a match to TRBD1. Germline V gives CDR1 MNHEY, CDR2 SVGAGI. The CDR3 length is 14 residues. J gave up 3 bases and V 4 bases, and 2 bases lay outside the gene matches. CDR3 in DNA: TGTGCCAGCAGTTCAGGGGGCATTGGAAACACCATATATTTT. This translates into CASSSGGIGNTIYF.

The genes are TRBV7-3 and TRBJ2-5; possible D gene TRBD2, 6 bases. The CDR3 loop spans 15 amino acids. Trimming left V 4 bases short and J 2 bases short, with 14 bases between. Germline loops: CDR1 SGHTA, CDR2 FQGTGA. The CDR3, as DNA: TGTGCCAGCAGCTCCGTCGGGGGTGGTCAAGAGACCCAGTACTTC. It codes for CASSSVGGGQETQYF.

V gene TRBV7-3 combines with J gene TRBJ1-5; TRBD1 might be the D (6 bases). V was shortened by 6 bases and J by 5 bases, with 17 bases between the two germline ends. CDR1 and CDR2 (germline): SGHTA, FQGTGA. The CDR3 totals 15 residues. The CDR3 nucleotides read TGTGCCAGCAGAACAGACAGGAACGATTATCAGCCCCAGCATTTT. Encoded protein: CASRTDRNDYQPQHF.

The CDR3 sequence: CASSDRSGDTQYF. The DNA of the CDR3 is TGTGCCAGCAGTGACCGGAGCGGAGATACGCAGTATTTT. The chain carries TRBV6-1 and TRBJ2-3; tentatively, D is TRBD2 (5 bases). Trimming left V 3 bases short and J 5 bases short, with 9 bases between. The CDR3 extends over 13 amino acids. From germline, CDR1 is MNHNS and CDR2 SASEGT.

This chain's CDR3 is CASSWDRNTEAFF. CDR3 bases: TGTGCCAGCAGCTGGGACAGGAACACTGAAGCTTTCTTT. This chain uses TRBV11-3 with TRBJ1-1; TRBD1 aligns across 7 bases. Germline V gene sequence: CDR1 SGHNT, CDR2 YENEEA. CDR3 length: 13 residues. V lost 4 bases, J lost 1 base, and 0 bases stayed unmatched. Using reference TRBV11-3 and TRBJ1-1 for the parts outside the CDR3, the full variable domain is EAGVVQSPRYKIIEKKQPVAFWCNPISGHNTLYWYLQNLGQGPELLIRYENEEAVDDSQLPKDRFSAERLKGVDSTLKIQPAELGDSAVYLCASSWDRNTEAFFGQGTRLTVV.

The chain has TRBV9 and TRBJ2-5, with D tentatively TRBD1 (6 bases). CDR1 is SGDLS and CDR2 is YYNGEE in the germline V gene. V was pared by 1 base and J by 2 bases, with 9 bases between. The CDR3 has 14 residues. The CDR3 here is CASSVNGQQETQYF. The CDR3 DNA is TGTGCCAGCAGCGTAAATGGACAGCAAGAGACCCAGTACTTC.

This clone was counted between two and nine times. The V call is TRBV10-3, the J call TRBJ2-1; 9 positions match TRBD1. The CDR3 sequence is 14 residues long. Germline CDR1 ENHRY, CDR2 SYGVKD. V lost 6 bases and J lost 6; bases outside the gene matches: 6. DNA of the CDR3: TGTGCCATCAGGGAGGGACAGGGAAGCAATGAGCAGTTCTTC. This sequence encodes CAIREGQGSNEQFF.

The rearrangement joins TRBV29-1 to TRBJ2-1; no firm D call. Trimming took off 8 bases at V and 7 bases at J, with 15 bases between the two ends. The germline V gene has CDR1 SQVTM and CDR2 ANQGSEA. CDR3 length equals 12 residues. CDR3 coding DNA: TGCAGCCTCGTGAGCTTCTTTAATGAGCAGTTCTTC. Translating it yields CSLVSFFNEQFF.

CDR3 bases: TGTGCCAGCGTGACAGGGGAAAACACTGAAGCTTTCTTT. Its translation is CASVTGENTEAFF. The chain combines TRBV2 with TRBJ1-1, with 8 bases lining up with TRBD1. Per germline, CDR1 SNHLY and CDR2 FYNNEI. The CDR3 covers 13 residues. Trimming at V came to 8 bases and at J to 2 bases, leaving 4 bases not matched to a gene.

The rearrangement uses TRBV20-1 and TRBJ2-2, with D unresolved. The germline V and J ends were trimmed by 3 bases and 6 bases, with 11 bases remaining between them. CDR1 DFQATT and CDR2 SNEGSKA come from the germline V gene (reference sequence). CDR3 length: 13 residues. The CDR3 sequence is CSASLAEPGELFF. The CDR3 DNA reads TGCAGTGCTAGTCTCGCGGAGCCCGGGGAGCTGTTTTTT.

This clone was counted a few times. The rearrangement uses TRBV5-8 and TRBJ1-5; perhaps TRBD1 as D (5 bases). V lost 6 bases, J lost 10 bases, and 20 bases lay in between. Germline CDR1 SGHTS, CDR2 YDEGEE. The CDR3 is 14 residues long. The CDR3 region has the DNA TGTGCCAGCACCGGGCGGGGGGTCGGATCACCCCAGCATTTT. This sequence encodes CASTGRGVGSPQHF.

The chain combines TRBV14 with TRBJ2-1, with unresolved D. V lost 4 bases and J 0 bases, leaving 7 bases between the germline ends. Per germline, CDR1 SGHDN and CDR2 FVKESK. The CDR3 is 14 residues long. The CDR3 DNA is TGTGCCAGCAGCCCGCCCGGCTCCTACAATGAGCAGTTCTTC. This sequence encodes CASSPPGSYNEQFF.

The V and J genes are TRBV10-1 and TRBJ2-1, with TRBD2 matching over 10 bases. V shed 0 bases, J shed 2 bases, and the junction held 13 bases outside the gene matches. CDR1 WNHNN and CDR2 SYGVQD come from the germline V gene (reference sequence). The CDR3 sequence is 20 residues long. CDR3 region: CASSESRGAPSGRTYNEQFF. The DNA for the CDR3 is TGCGCCAGCAGTGAGTCACGGGGTGCGCCTAGCGGGAGAACCTACAATGAGCAGTTCTTC.

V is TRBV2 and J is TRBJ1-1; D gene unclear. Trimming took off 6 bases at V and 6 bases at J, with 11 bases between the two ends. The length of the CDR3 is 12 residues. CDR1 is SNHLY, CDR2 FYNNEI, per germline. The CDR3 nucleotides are TGTGCCAGCAGGCCCCAGAGGGCTGAAGCTTTCTTT. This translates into CASRPQRAEAFF.

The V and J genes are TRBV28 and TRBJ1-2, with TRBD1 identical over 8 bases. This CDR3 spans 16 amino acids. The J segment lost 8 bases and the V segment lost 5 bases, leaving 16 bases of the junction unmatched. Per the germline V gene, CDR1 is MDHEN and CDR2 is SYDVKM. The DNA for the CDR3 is TGTGCCAGCAGTGCTCACTCGACGGACAGGGAGAGGGGCTACACCTTC. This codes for CASSAHSTDRERGYTF.